Below, 20 T cell receptor beta chains from the same sample are listed, as sequenced in a study of PD-L1 blockade in urothelial cancer. The data were produced by immunoSEQ multiplex PCR, yet TCRdb's version contains in-frame clones alone and is incomplete. The sample carries tens of thousands of clones, over 75% recorded once. Source: PBMCs, taken around atezolizumab (anti-PD-L1) treatment. These receptors were taken from a man between 65 and 80 years old with urothelial cancer.

This clone is labeled medium-sized. This same CDR3 is encoded by further DNA sequences in the sample. The rearrangement links TRBV28 to TRBJ1-1, with D perhaps TRBD1 (6 bases). Germline V gives CDR1 MDHEN, CDR2 SYDVKM. The ends were cut back, 6 bases at V and 1 base at J, with 12 bases in the middle. The CDR3 totals 14 residues. The DNA of the CDR3 is TGTGCCAGCAGGATACAGGGTTGGAACACTGAAGCTTTCTTT. Translated: CASRIQGWNTEAFF.

The J gene is TRBJ1-2, the V gene TRBV5-8; D might be TRBD1 (5 bases). Germline CDR1 and CDR2: SGHTS and YDEGEE. Trimming shortened V by 6 bases and J by 7 bases, and 13 bases separated the two germline ends. The CDR3 length is 12 residues. CDR3 loop: CASTSGLSGYTF. CDR3 nucleotides: TGTGCCAGCACCTCAGGGTTGAGTGGCTACACCTTC. The variable domain in full, with the rest retrieved from reference TRBV5-8 and TRBJ1-2, is EAGVTQSPTHLIKTRGQQATLRCSPISGHTSVYWYQQALGLGLQFLLWYDEGEERNRGNFPPRFSGRQFPNYSSELNVNALELEDSALYLCASTSGLSGYTFGSGTRLTVV.

This clone has only one observation. V gene TRBV19 combines with J gene TRBJ2-4; the match to TRBD1 covers 7 bases. This CDR3 is 15 amino acids long. From germline, CDR1 is LNHDA and CDR2 SQIVND (reference sequence). With 1 base clipped from V and 4 bases from J, the junction kept 4 bases outside the gene matches. CDR3 in amino acids: CASSIAGTDKNIQYF. DNA of the CDR3: TGTGCCAGTAGTATAGCGGGGACAGATAAAAACATTCAGTACTTC.

The chain links TRBV28 to TRBJ1-4; 8 nucleotides align to TRBD1. Germline V CDR1 and CDR2: MDHEN, SYDVKM. The CDR3 runs 14 residues. With 6 bases clipped from V and 5 bases from J, the junction kept 5 bases outside the gene matches. The CDR3 nucleotides read TGTGCCAGCAGATCGACAGGGGCAAATGAAAAACTGTTTTTT. Its protein is CASRSTGANEKLFF.

CDR3 residues: CASSYQGMNEQFF. Written as DNA, the CDR3 is TGTGCCAGCAGTTACCAGGGTATGAATGAGCAGTTCTTC. This rearrangement joins TRBV6-6 to TRBJ2-1; weak D call: TRBD1 (5 bases). The CDR3 covers 13 residues. Deletions cut 2 bases from V and 7 bases from J, with 9 bases between. CDR1 is MNHNY, CDR2 SVGAGI, per germline (reference sequence).

This CDR3 is CASSEGGGTIKSYEQYF. The CDR3 DNA sequence: TGTGCCAGCAGTGAAGGGGGGGGGACAATAAAATCCTACGAGCAGTACTTC. The V call is TRBV6-1, the J call TRBJ2-7, with D tentatively TRBD2 (7 bases). The CDR3 is 17 residues long. The germline CDR1 and CDR2 sequences are MNHNS and SASEGT. Trimming left V 1 base short and J 1 base short, with 17 bases between.

As DNA, the CDR3 is TGCGCCAGCAGCCCGTGGGACAGGGGGCGTCAAACTGAAGCTTTCTTT. Residues: CASSPWDRGRQTEAFF. The chain employs TRBV4-1 and TRBJ1-1; 12 bases are shared with TRBD1. This CDR3 has 16 amino acids. CDR1 is MGHRA, CDR2 YSYEKL, per germline. The J segment lost 5 bases and the V segment lost 4 bases, leaving 8 bases of the junction unmatched.

The V and J genes are TRBV7-2 and TRBJ1-1; 10 positions agree with TRBD1. This CDR3 region has 15 residues. Germline CDR1 reads SGHTA; CDR2 reads FQGNSA. V lost 5 bases, J lost 11 bases, and 14 bases stayed unmatched. The CDR3 bases are TGTGCCAGCAGCCAAAAAAGGGGACAGGGGAATGGGGCTTTCTTT. Its protein is CASSQKRGQGNGAFF.

Written as DNA, the CDR3 is TGTGCCAGCAGTTTAAGTCAGGGGCAAGGTCAGCCCCAGCATTTT. It codes for CASSLSQGQGQPQHF. This chain links TRBV28 with TRBJ1-5; perhaps TRBD1 as D (6 bases). The CDR3 spans 15 residues. Between the trimmed V and J ends, which lost 2 bases and 6 bases, there was a span of 14 bases. The V gene's germline CDR1 is MDHEN and CDR2 SYDVKM.

J is TRBJ2-1 and V is TRBV5-1; 8 positions agree with TRBD2. J lost 5 bases, V lost 4 bases, and 11 bases had no gene match. This CDR3 is 16 amino acids long. From germline, CDR1 is SGHRS and CDR2 YFSETQ. CDR3 in amino acids: CASSPVVTSGDNEQFF. The CDR3 DNA sequence: TGCGCCAGCAGCCCAGTGGTAACTAGCGGAGACAATGAGCAGTTCTTC.

This chain uses TRBV9 with TRBJ2-1, with D possibly matching TRBD1 (6 bases). Trimming removed 0 bases from V and 9 bases from J, with 10 bases in between. The CDR3 is 13 amino acids. From germline, CDR1 is SGDLS and CDR2 YYNGEE. CDR3 sequence reads: CASSVARRGEQFF. The CDR3 DNA follows: TGTGCCAGCAGCGTAGCTCGCAGGGGTGAGCAGTTCTTC. The complete variable domain, with remaining parts taken from reference TRBV9 and TRBJ2-1, reads DSGVTQTPKHLITATGQRVTLRCSPRSGDLSVYWYQQSLDQGLQFLIQYYNGEERAKGNILERFSAQQFPDLHSELNLSSLELGDSALYFCASSVARRGEQFFGPGTRLTVL.

In this sample, this clone turned up a few times. The rearrangement joins TRBV7-9 to TRBJ1-2, with a tentative D call TRBD1 (6 bases). Germline V gene data show CDR1 as SEHNR and CDR2 as FQNEAQ (reference sequence). The CDR3 sequence is 14 residues long. Deletions cut 5 bases from V and 6 bases from J, with 16 bases between. For the CDR3, the DNA is TGTGCCAGCAGCCAGAGGGGGTCCTCAGATGGCTACACCTTC. Translated, it gives CASSQRGSSDGYTF.

Only one count was recorded for this clone. This rearrangement joins TRBV7-7 to TRBJ2-3; 7 bases fit TRBD2. Trimming removed 5 bases from V and 4 bases from J; junction bases left unmatched: 3. The CDR3 contains 13 residues. Germline V lookup: CDR1 SSHAT, CDR2 FNYEAQ (reference sequence). In DNA, the CDR3 is TGTGCCAGCAGCGTGGGGGGGGCAGATACGCAGTATTTT. Its translation is CASSVGGADTQYF.

This clone was recorded once. Other DNA sequences within the sample encode an identical CDR3. DNA of the CDR3: TGTGCCAGCAGTTACTCAGGGCAGGGTAGCTACGAGCAGTACTTC. As protein: CASSYSGQGSYEQYF. The chain carries TRBV6-5 and TRBJ2-7, with D perhaps TRBD1 (5 bases). The CDR3 extends over 15 amino acids. V lost 0 bases to trimming and J lost 3 bases, with 12 bases between them. From germline, CDR1 is MNHEY and CDR2 SVGAGI.

CDR3 nucleotide sequence: TGCGCCAGCAGCCAAGGGACAGGGAATCAGCCCCAGCATTTT. It codes for CASSQGTGNQPQHF. This chain links TRBV4-3 with TRBJ1-5; 8 bases align to TRBD1. Per the germline V gene, CDR1 is LGHNA and CDR2 is YSLEER. This CDR3 comprises 14 residues. Trimming cost V 1 base and J 4 bases; bases outside gene matches: 0.

The chain couples TRBV30 to TRBJ2-3; D perhaps matches TRBD2 (5 bases). CDR1 GTSNPN and CDR2 SVGIG come from the germline V gene (reference sequence). V dropped 1 base and J dropped 6 bases, with 5 bases sitting between them. This CDR3 spans 11 amino acids. As DNA, the CDR3 is TGTGCCTGGAGTGCGGGGGATACGCAGTATTTT. Residues: CAWSAGDTQYF.

The J gene is TRBJ1-2, the V gene TRBV5-1, with 7 bases fitting TRBD1. V shed 4 bases and J 8 bases; nucleotides not matched to a gene: 14. CDR3 length: 15 residues. Germline assignment: CDR1 SGHRS and CDR2 YFSETQ. The CDR3 loop is CASSQGDSTKGGYTF. As DNA, the CDR3 is TGCGCCAGCAGCCAAGGGGACAGCACCAAGGGGGGCTACACCTTC.

The genes are TRBV10-3 and TRBJ2-7; 9 bases fit TRBD2. Germline values: CDR1 ENHRY, CDR2 SYGVKD. V was pared by 5 bases and J by 5 bases, with 10 bases of the junction left unmatched. CDR3 length: 15 residues. The chain's CDR3 is CAISYRGGVIDEQYF. CDR3 coding DNA: TGTGCCATCAGTTACCGCGGGGGGGTGATAGACGAGCAGTACTTC.

The chain combines TRBV19 with TRBJ1-2, with 12 positions matching TRBD1. This CDR3 contains 14 residues. From germline, CDR1 is LNHDA and CDR2 SQIVND (reference sequence). V shed 6 bases, J shed 8 bases, and the junction held 7 bases outside the gene matches. The CDR3 protein is CASSPGQGAEGYTF. The CDR3 bases are TGTGCCAGTAGCCCGGGACAGGGGGCTGAGGGCTACACCTTC.

The chain carries TRBV27 and TRBJ2-2, with TRBD1 identical over 9 bases. CDR1 is MNHEY, CDR2 SMNVEV, per germline (reference sequence). The CDR3 covers 17 residues. V gave up 5 bases and J gave up 7 bases; unmatched junction bases: 14. The CDR3 protein is CASSNRDRVPGDGELFF. The CDR3 coding sequence is TGTGCCAGCAGTAATCGGGACAGGGTGCCCGGGGACGGGGAGCTGTTTTTT.